The 29 T cell receptor beta chains below all came from one sample that was sequenced in a study of control samples from healthy donors and cancer patients (dated by TCRdb to 2019 to 2021). Libraries were constructed by the immunoSEQ multiplex PCR assay. In TCRdb, the immuneACCESS table is reduced to in-frame sequences with V and J assigned. These tables do not hold every clone; where another copy was compared, an unresolved V gene accounts for under half, and the others remain unexplained. This sample comprises about 130,000 clones, about 90% of them detected only once. The leading ten clones occupy about 1.8% of the sample. Sequenced material: blood. These receptors were taken from a man between 18 and 35 years old in good health.

This chain joins TRBV27 and TRBJ2-5; TRBD2 agrees at 11 bases. The trim removed 4 bases at V and 2 bases at J, leaving 6 bases unmatched. Germline V gene data show CDR1 as MNHEY and CDR2 as SMNVEV (reference sequence). This CDR3 is 16 amino acids long. CDR3 bases: TGTGCCAGCAGTTCCCGACTAGCGGGGATACAAGAGACCCAGTACTTC. It encodes CASSSRLAGIQETQYF.

V is TRBV7-2 and J is TRBJ2-3; D remains unclear. With 5 bases removed from V and 0 bases from J, the gap between germline ends came to 12 bases. The germline CDR1 and CDR2 sequences are SGHTA and FQGNSA. The CDR3 extends over 15 amino acids. CDR3 sequence reads: CASSHKGSSTDTQYF. CDR3 coding DNA: TGTGCCAGCAGCCATAAGGGATCTAGCACAGATACGCAGTATTTT.

V is TRBV10-2 and J is TRBJ1-1; no firm D call. V lost 4 bases and J 0 bases, leaving 15 bases between the germline ends. Germline CDR1 reads WSHSY; CDR2 reads SAAADI. The CDR3 length is 16 residues. The CDR3 DNA sequence: TGCGCCAGCAGTGGGGGTGGTGGAGTAATGAACACTGAAGCTTTCTTT. Translation: CASSGGGGVMNTEAFF.

The rearrangement links TRBV7-3 to TRBJ2-3; 9 bases are a match to TRBD2. Germline-derived CDR1 and CDR2 are SGHTA and FQGTGA. The CDR3 loop spans 17 amino acids. The junction had 13 bases not matched to a gene; V was cut back by 5 bases and J by 4 bases. CDR3 sequence: CASSGRGLALKADTQYF. DNA of the CDR3: TGTGCCAGCAGCGGTAGGGGACTAGCCCTCAAGGCAGATACGCAGTATTTT.

CDR3: CASSQVVEQDNQPQHF. For the CDR3, the DNA is TGTGCCAGCAGCCAAGTTGTCGAACAGGACAATCAGCCCCAGCATTTT. This chain connects TRBV3-1 (or the pseudogene TRBV3-2) to TRBJ1-5, with D possibly matching TRBD1 (5 bases). CDR1 is LGHDT and CDR2 is YNNKEL in the germline V gene (reference sequence). The V end was cut by 1 base, the J end by 3 bases, with 13 bases between. This CDR3 comprises 16 residues.

V is TRBV2 and J is TRBJ1-1; D is ambiguous. The germline CDR1 and CDR2 sequences are SNHLY and FYNNEI. Trimming took 11 bases from V and 0 from J, leaving 13 bases between them. The CDR3 extends over 13 amino acids. The CDR3 protein is CALARLMNTEAFF. CDR3 sequence (DNA): TGTGCCCTGGCGAGACTGATGAACACTGAAGCTTTCTTT.

The rearrangement joins TRBV11-2 to TRBJ1-2; TRBD1 is a possible D gene (6 bases). The germline V gene encodes CDR1 SGHAT and CDR2 FQNNGV. V dropped 5 bases and J dropped 0 bases, with 16 bases sitting between them. The CDR3 contains 16 residues. CDR3 in DNA: TGTGCCAGCAGCCTGGCCGCCACAGGGCCTAACTATGGCTACACCTTC. Its translation: CASSLAATGPNYGYTF.

The genes are TRBV5-1 and TRBJ1-1; TRBD1 aligns across 7 bases. Per the germline V gene, CDR1 is SGHRS and CDR2 is YFSETQ. V trimming: 4 bases; J trimming: 5 bases; junction bases outside the gene matches: 8. The length of the CDR3 is 14 residues. CDR3 amino acids: CASSLGQQGTEAFF. DNA of the CDR3: TGCGCCAGCAGCCTGGGACAGCAGGGGACTGAAGCTTTCTTT.

V and J are TRBV9 and TRBJ2-1, with 7 bases matching TRBD2. CDR1 is SGDLS, CDR2 YYNGEE, per germline. The V and J ends lost 0 bases and 2 bases, in that order; junction bases with no gene match: 5. The length of the CDR3 is 16 residues. CDR3 nucleotides: TGTGCCAGCAGCGTAGAGCCCGGGAGGACCTACAATGAGCAGTTCTTC. Translating gives CASSVEPGRTYNEQFF.

This rearrangement joins TRBV7-9 to TRBJ2-2; 7 positions match TRBD2. The V gene's germline CDR1 is SEHNR and CDR2 FQNEAQ (reference sequence). The CDR3 is made up of 16 amino acids. The V and J ends lost 0 bases and 6 bases, in that order; junction bases with no gene match: 7. CDR3 DNA: TGTGCCAGCAGCTTAGCGCTGGGACTAAAGGCCGGGGAGCTGTTTTTT. Its translation is CASSLALGLKAGELFF.

The chain carries TRBV11-2 and TRBJ1-2, with a possible D match to TRBD1 (6 bases). CDR1 is SGHAT, CDR2 FQNNGV, per germline. Trimming removed 0 bases from V and 5 bases from J, with 16 bases in between. The CDR3 is 16 residues long. The CDR3 DNA is TGTGCCAGCAGCTTAGATCAACCAAAAGGGGGATATGGCTACACCTTC. Its protein product is CASSLDQPKGGYGYTF. Full variable domain (remainder filled in from reference TRBV11-2 and TRBJ1-2): EAGVAQSPRYKIIEKRQSVAFWCNPISGHATLYWYQQILGQGPKLLIQFQNNGVVDDSQLPKDRFSAERLKGVDSTLKIQPAKLEDSAVYLCASSLDQPKGGYGYTFGSGTRLTVV.

J is TRBJ2-2 and V is TRBV24-1; 8 positions agree with TRBD1. Per germline, CDR1 KGHDR and CDR2 SFDVKD. V lost 3 bases and J lost 5; bases outside the gene matches: 10. The CDR3 sequence is 17 residues long. The CDR3 DNA is TGTGCCACCAGTGATATGAGCCAGGGGGCGCGTACCGGGGAGCTGTTTTTT. Residues: CATSDMSQGARTGELFF.

The V gene is TRBV11-3, the J gene TRBJ2-1, with a possible D match to TRBD1 (5 bases). V lost 0 bases, J lost 4 bases, and 13 bases lay in between. The germline V gene encodes CDR1 SGHNT and CDR2 YENEEA. The CDR3 loop spans 16 amino acids. DNA for the CDR3: TGTGCCAGCAGCTTAGACAGGTTGGGGCGGTACAATGAGCAGTTCTTC. It specifies CASSLDRLGRYNEQFF.

The chain recombines TRBV5-1 with TRBJ1-4; 7 positions agree with TRBD1. V shed 7 bases and J 7 bases; nucleotides not matched to a gene: 13. CDR1 SGHRS and CDR2 YFSETQ come from the germline V gene. This CDR3 is 15 amino acids long. CDR3 loop: CASRWTGQTLEKLFF. The CDR3 DNA sequence: TGCGCCAGCCGCTGGACGGGACAGACTCTTGAAAAACTGTTTTTT.

The sample holds one count of this clone. The J gene is TRBJ2-7, the V gene TRBV28; TRBD1 agrees at 8 bases. This CDR3 is 17 amino acids long. With V trimmed by 2 bases and J by 3 bases, 12 bases remained unmatched. Germline CDR1 and CDR2: MDHEN and SYDVKM. CDR3 bases: TGTGCCAGCAGTTTACTGGTTTCAGGGGGCCGGCTCTACGAGCAGTACTTC. It yields the protein CASSLLVSGGRLYEQYF.

The chain carries TRBV28 and TRBJ2-7; 10 bases map to TRBD2. J lost 7 bases, V lost 4 bases, and 10 bases had no gene match. This CDR3 region has 15 residues. Germline V gene data show CDR1 as MDHEN and CDR2 as SYDVKM. The chain's CDR3 is CASSYLAGGSGEQYF. The CDR3 bases are TGTGCCAGCAGTTACTTAGCGGGAGGTTCGGGGGAGCAGTACTTC.

V gene TRBV28 combines with J gene TRBJ2-3; 9 bases align to TRBD2. The V segment lost 11 bases and the J segment 5 bases; nucleotides outside the gene matches: 5. The CDR3 runs to 12 residues. Germline values: CDR1 MDHEN, CDR2 SYDVKM. CDR3 DNA: TGTGCCGTTAGCGGGAGTCGAGATACGCAGTATTTT. Translating it yields CAVSGSRDTQYF.

The V call is TRBV30, the J call TRBJ1-5; a possible D gene is TRBD1 (5 bases). This CDR3 has 12 residues. Germline lookup yields CDR1 GTSNPN and CDR2 SVGIG (reference sequence). V lost 3 bases to trimming and J lost 5 bases, with 8 bases between them. The chain's CDR3 is CAWSGGDQPQHF. The DNA of the CDR3 is TGTGCCTGGAGCGGAGGGGATCAGCCCCAGCATTTT.

The chain combines TRBV5-1 with TRBJ1-3, with a possible D match to TRBD1 (5 bases). The CDR3 length is 15 residues. V was cut by 4 bases and J by 0 bases, with 11 bases left in between. Germline V CDR1 and CDR2: SGHRS, YFSETQ. CDR3 nucleotides: TGCGCCAGCAGCATCGGACACCACTCTGGAAACACCATATATTTT. Its translation: CASSIGHHSGNTIYF.

V gene TRBV7-9 combines with J gene TRBJ2-5, with 10 nucleotides matching TRBD2. With V trimmed by 0 bases and J by 4 bases, 5 bases remained unmatched. CDR3 size: 16 residues. Germline-derived CDR1 and CDR2 are SEHNR and FQNEAQ (reference sequence). The CDR3 DNA follows: TGTGCCAGCAGCTTAGCGCTAGCGGGAGAGGGAGAGACCCAGTACTTC. As protein: CASSLALAGEGETQYF.

The count of this clone is one. The chain joins TRBV19 to TRBJ2-5, with D possibly being TRBD1 or TRBD2 (6 bases each). The germline gives CDR1 LNHDA, CDR2 SQIVND (reference sequence). CDR3 size: 15 residues. Trimming stripped 3 bases from V and 1 base from J, with 12 bases between. The CDR3 here is CASSIEQGGQETQYF. CDR3 coding DNA: TGTGCCAGTAGTATCGAACAGGGAGGCCAAGAGACCCAGTACTTC.

The chain has TRBV7-9 and TRBJ2-5; no reliable D call. The CDR3 extends over 13 amino acids. The V and J ends lost 1 base and 5 bases respectively, with 8 bases between them. Germline CDR1 is SEHNR and CDR2 is FQNEAQ (reference sequence). CDR3 residues: CASSLGYRETQYF. CDR3 nucleotides: TGTGCCAGCAGCTTAGGATATCGGGAGACCCAGTACTTC.

V and J are TRBV9 and TRBJ1-6, with D hard to call. The CDR3 is 18 residues long. Germline CDR1 is SGDLS and CDR2 is YYNGEE. V was cut by 0 bases and J by 7 bases, with 20 bases left in between. This chain's CDR3 is CASSVAGGSGTNNSPLHF. The CDR3 DNA sequence: TGTGCCAGCAGCGTAGCCGGTGGTAGTGGCACCAACAATTCACCCCTCCACTTT.

The chain joins TRBV5-1 to TRBJ2-5; 7 nucleotides agree with TRBD2. Trimming at V came to 0 bases and at J to 5 bases, leaving 10 bases not matched to a gene. Germline V gene lookup returns CDR1 SGHRS and CDR2 YFSETQ. CDR3 length: 16 residues. This CDR3 reads CASSLDAGAASETQYF. CDR3 DNA sequence: TGCGCCAGCAGCTTGGACGCGGGAGCGGCGAGTGAGACCCAGTACTTC.

The chain has TRBV29-1 and TRBJ2-2; weak D call: TRBD1 (5 bases). CDR3 length: 14 residues. V lost 6 bases, J lost 0 bases, and 11 bases lay in between. Germline assignment: CDR1 SQVTM and CDR2 ANQGSEA. The CDR3 DNA reads as TGCAGCGTATGGGGCACTTCGAACACCGGGGAGCTGTTTTTT. This gives the protein CSVWGTSNTGELFF.

V is TRBV11-2 and J is TRBJ2-7, with D tentatively TRBD1 (6 bases). Looked up from germline, CDR1 is SGHAT and CDR2 is FQNNGV. The CDR3 is 14 amino acids. Trimming removed 5 bases from V and 4 bases from J, with 15 bases in between. The CDR3 bases are TGTGCCAGCAGCCCGAGGAGGACAGCTTACGAGCAGTACTTC. Encoded protein: CASSPRRTAYEQYF.

This chain uses TRBV7-7 with TRBJ2-1; possibly TRBD1 for D (5 bases). The CDR3 totals 13 residues. Per germline, CDR1 SSHAT and CDR2 FNYEAQ (reference sequence). The ends were cut back, 3 bases at V and 8 bases at J, with 11 bases in the middle. The CDR3 sequence is CASSFWGLDEQFF. The CDR3 nucleotides are TGTGCCAGCAGCTTCTGGGGCCTAGATGAGCAGTTCTTC.

This clone occurred once. V gene TRBV24-1 combines with J gene TRBJ2-2; possible D gene TRBD2, 5 bases. With 9 bases removed from V and 1 base from J, the gap between germline ends came to 8 bases. The CDR3 extends over 13 amino acids. CDR1 is KGHDR, CDR2 SFDVKD, per germline. For the CDR3, the DNA is TGTGCCACCCTTAGCGAGAACACCGGGGAGCTGTTTTTT. This translates into CATLSENTGELFF.

V and J are TRBV15 and TRBJ2-7; TRBD1 matches 7 bases. This CDR3 comprises 15 residues. V lost 5 bases, J lost 1 base, and 8 bases stayed unmatched. From germline, CDR1 is LNHNV and CDR2 YYDKDF (reference sequence). CDR3 loop: CATSGPGQDSYEQYF. As DNA, the CDR3 is TGTGCCACCAGCGGACCAGGACAGGATTCCTACGAGCAGTACTTC.